This TCR beta chain was recovered during a study of blood T cell repertoires in COVID-19 (TCRdb year 2020). General notes on the study: Samples covering the acute and convalescent phases of COVID-19 were provided by collaborators in the United States, Italy and Spain. The material from the prospective study consisted of cDNA or gDNA derived from T cells, B-cell-depleted T cells, or PBMCs. The dataset comprised deeply sampled blood TCRbeta repertoires from subjects exposed to, actively infected with, or recovered from COVID-19. The repertoires were released in a freely available public database intended as a resource for research on the immune response to SARS-CoV-2. The samples were drawn from the first 160 participants of the ongoing ImmuneRACE study and from 1,200 or so subjects provided by 6 global collaborators. The sample metadata nearly always contained a de-identified subject ID, COVID-19 status, age in years and sex. Where HLA class I and class II types were available, the types were taken from metadata supplied by the sample provider, not from assay-based typing.

The immunoSEQ Assay, a bias-controlled multiplex PCR, was used to amplify TCRbeta CDR3 regions from genomic DNA. Per the source publication's procedure: The number of nucleated cells in each sample was estimated from the amplification of reference gene primers within the assay. To quantify the absolute abundance of each unique TCRbeta CDR3 rearrangement, sequence reads were collapsed and filtered. For each sample, productive Simpson clonality was calculated as the square root of Simpson's diversity index across productive rearrangements. TCRdb obtained this table from immuneACCESS and retained in-frame rearrangements with V and J assigned. These tables miss some clones; where compared with another copy, unresolved V genes account for less than half of the shortfall, and the remainder is unexplained. Clone size and V and J calls were adopted from that table, with D and trimming inferred from the DNA. The sample table contains 300,000 to 400,000 clones; only one count was recorded for about 88% of them. Jointly, the top ten make up about 7.3% of the sample.

Here is what the overall study found, with its caveats: Clinical and demographic metadata were provided uncurated, with the amount varying by source and participant.

This clone turned up a few times. Its antigen target is currently unknown. No base quality information exists; no much larger clone differs at one position. At one collaborating source in Seattle, patients were enrolled during active infection and were followed longitudinally through the course of disease. Collaborating institutions collected whole blood in K2EDTA tubes following their own protocols. For TCRbeta analysis, collaborator samples were shipped as frozen whole blood, as isolated PBMCs, or as DNA extracted from either sample type. V is pared back by 5 bases and J by 6 bases, with 14 bases lying between the germline termini. The CDR3 goes from the cysteine to the phenylalanine over 13 residues. The retained sequence is limited to the CDR3, 39 bases, with the frame set at the first base. CDR1 SGHDN and CDR2 FVKESK are derived from the germline V gene.

The origin of this receptor is a woman between 65 and 79 years old with COVID-19, enrolled during active disease. Sequenced: peripheral blood. Recombination joined TRBV14 with TRBJ2-7; the D segment could be TRBD1, given 6 matching bases. The CDR3 reads as follows: CASSYARGTEQYF. The DNA reads TGTGCCAGCAGCTATGCGAGGGGGACCGAGCAGTACTTC.